Presented here are 4 T cell receptor beta chains from one specimen sequenced in a study of cytomegalovirus exposure and HLA in healthy donors. The PCR contained 60 Vbeta and 13 Jbeta primers. Produced via immunoSEQ multiplex PCR; TCRdb's table is partial and in-frame only. The profile covers 130,000 or so clones, with about 80% appearing a single time and around 1.8% taken by the ten largest. Material for sequencing was PBMCs. Source of these receptors: a man aged 18 to 30 in good health and CMV-seronegative.

CDR3 residues: CASRSTSGGFQETQYF. As DNA, the CDR3 is TGTGCCAGCAGATCTACTAGCGGGGGGTTCCAAGAGACCCAGTACTTC. The chain has TRBV5-4 and TRBJ2-5; the match to TRBD2 covers 12 bases. The germline gives CDR1 SGHNT, CDR2 YYREEE (reference sequence). Losses at the gene ends were 5 bases for V and 1 base for J; bases not matched to a gene: 6. CDR3 length: 16 residues.

V usage is TRBV7-3 and J usage is TRBJ2-1, with TRBD1 as a possible D gene (6 bases). Germline CDR1 SGHTA, CDR2 FQGTGA. This CDR3 is built from 12 residues. The ends were cut back, 4 bases at V and 9 bases at J, with 10 bases in the middle. In DNA form, the CDR3 reads TGTGCCAGCAGCTCTACAGGGACTGAGCAGTTCTTC. The encoded protein is CASSSTGTEQFF.

The J gene is TRBJ1-6, the V gene TRBV25-1; 8 bases line up with TRBD1. V was pared by 1 base and J by 6 bases, with 5 bases of the junction left unmatched. Germline V gene data show CDR1 as MGHDK and CDR2 as SYGVNS. This CDR3 has 16 amino acids. CDR3 sequence: CASSESRQGLNSPLHF. The CDR3 DNA is TGTGCCAGCAGTGAATCCCGACAGGGGCTTAATTCACCCCTCCACTTT.

V and J are TRBV11-2 and TRBJ1-6, with D possibly being TRBD1 (5 bases). This CDR3 is built from 14 residues. Germline V gene sequence: CDR1 SGHAT, CDR2 FQNNGV. The V end lost 3 bases, the J end lost 8 bases, and 11 bases lay between the germline ends. The CDR3, as DNA: TGTGCCAGCAGCTTGGGATGGGGGGATTCACCCCTCCACTTT. This sequence encodes CASSLGWGDSPLHF.